The 22 T cell receptor beta chains reported below all come from one sample, sequenced in a study of T cell responses to AZD1222 COVID-19 vaccine. Assay used: immunoSEQ multiplex PCR; TCRdb lists only in-frame clones, some missing. This sample has about 83,000 clones; about 82% occur once, and the top ten carry over 8%. The sample in question was peripheral blood, obtained on day 0 of AZD1222 vaccination. These receptors were obtained from an adult in good health.

The table lists this clone with a few counts. This chain joins TRBV19 and TRBJ2-3, with 9 bases fitting TRBD1. The CDR3 totals 15 residues. V lost 5 bases, J lost 6 bases, and 9 bases stayed unmatched. CDR1 is LNHDA, CDR2 SQIVND, per germline (reference sequence). CDR3 sequence: CASSPTGGGLDTQYF. DNA for the CDR3: TGTGCCAGTAGTCCGACAGGGGGGGGACTGGATACGCAGTATTTT.

The chain recombines TRBV19 with TRBJ1-4; D not certain. The CDR3 has 15 amino acids. V shed 7 bases and J shed 1 base, with 13 bases lying between them. Germline lookup yields CDR1 LNHDA and CDR2 SQIVND (reference sequence). CDR3 nucleotides: TGTGCCAGTACCCCATCGTACGTAACTAATGAAAAACTGTTTTTT. It codes for CASTPSYVTNEKLFF.

This clone was detected only a few times. The chain joins TRBV6-2 or TRBV6-3 to TRBJ1-6, with unresolved D. The CDR3 spans 15 residues. The V gene's germline CDR1 is MNHEY and CDR2 SVGEGT. V was cut by 6 bases and J by 10 bases, with 19 bases left in between. The CDR3 DNA sequence: TGTGCCAGCAGCAGACCGGACCTCCCCTACTCACCCCTCCACTTT. Protein: CASSRPDLPYSPLHF.

The V call is TRBV30, the J call TRBJ2-7; 7 bases are shared with TRBD1. CDR3 length: 16 amino acids. Per the germline V gene, CDR1 is GTSNPN and CDR2 is SVGIG (reference sequence). Germline trimming cut 3 bases from V and 0 bases from J; bases unmatched to any gene: 11. The CDR3 region is CAWRTLKGASSYEQYF. The CDR3 DNA follows: TGTGCCTGGAGGACCTTAAAGGGGGCGAGCTCCTACGAGCAGTACTTC. Full variable domain (rest looked up from reference TRBV30 and TRBJ2-7): SQTIHQWPATLVQPVGSPLSLECTVEGTSNPNLYWYRQAAGRGLQLLFYSVGIGQISSEVPQNLSASRPQDRQFILSSKKLLLSDSGFYLCAWRTLKGASSYEQYFGPGTRLTVT.

DNA of the CDR3: TGTGCCAGCAGTCAACCCTCTAACAGACAGTACTTC. Translated, it gives CASSQPSNRQYF. This chain joins TRBV6-2 or TRBV6-3 and TRBJ2-7, with D unresolved. V shed 5 bases and J shed 10 bases, with 15 bases lying between them. CDR3 length: 12 residues. The germline gives CDR1 MNHEY, CDR2 SVGEGT.

The chain combines TRBV10-2 with TRBJ2-1, with TRBD1 matching over 8 bases. Germline V lookup: CDR1 WSHSY, CDR2 SAAADI. The CDR3 has 14 amino acids. Losses at the gene ends were 3 bases for V and 3 bases for J; bases not matched to a gene: 1. CDR3 loop: CASSDGTGYNEQFF. The CDR3 bases are TGCGCCAGCAGTGACGGGACAGGCTACAATGAGCAGTTCTTC.

The rearrangement joins TRBV7-3 to TRBJ2-2; D may be TRBD2 (5 bases). The V end lost 2 bases, the J end lost 3 bases, and 22 bases lay between the germline ends. The CDR3 spans 19 residues. CDR1 is SGHTA, CDR2 FQGTGA, per germline. This CDR3 reads CASSLGLVAGPRYTGELFF. The DNA for the CDR3 is TGTGCCAGCAGCTTAGGGCTAGTTGCGGGTCCTCGCTACACCGGGGAGCTGTTTTTT.

The chain combines TRBV28 with TRBJ2-7; tentative D call: TRBD1 (5 bases). V was shortened by 7 bases and J by 4 bases, with 17 bases between the two germline ends. From germline, CDR1 is MDHEN and CDR2 SYDVKM. This CDR3 contains 14 residues. This chain's CDR3 is CASTSPGRLYEQYF. DNA of the CDR3: TGTGCCAGCACCTCACCAGGGCGGCTGTACGAGCAGTACTTC. Complete variable domain (other parts from reference TRBV28 and TRBJ2-7): DVKVTQSSRYLVKRTGEKVFLECVQDMDHENMFWYRQDPGLGLRLIYFSYDVKMKEKGDIPEGYSVSREKKERFSLILESASTNQTSMYLCASTSPGRLYEQYFGPGTRLTVT.

Only a few counts were recorded for this clone. J is TRBJ2-5 and V is TRBV19; TRBD1 matches 8 bases. J gave up 5 bases and V 8 bases, and 13 bases lay outside the gene matches. CDR1 LNHDA and CDR2 SQIVND come from the germline V gene (reference sequence). The CDR3 length is 15 residues. The CDR3 nucleotides are TGTGCCAGTTCTCCCCGGACAAGACAGGGGGAGACCCAGTACTTC. It is translated as CASSPRTRQGETQYF.

V usage is TRBV6-5 and J usage is TRBJ2-3; 10 bases are a match to TRBD2. This CDR3 comprises 15 residues. The V gene's germline CDR1 is MNHEY and CDR2 SVGAGI. V was pared by 6 bases and J by 5 bases, with 8 bases of the junction left unmatched. The CDR3 DNA is TGTGCCAGCAGAGAGCGGGGGGGCCTAGGAGATACGCAGTATTTT. Encoded protein: CASRERGGLGDTQYF.

This clone came up once. The V gene is TRBV6-5, the J gene TRBJ1-1; D remains ambiguous. Trimming removed 4 bases at V and 5 bases at J, with 14 bases between. Germline-derived CDR1 and CDR2 are MNHEY and SVGAGI. The length of the CDR3 is 14 residues. The CDR3 sequence: CASSSGVNPTEAFF. The CDR3 DNA follows: TGTGCCAGCAGTTCTGGGGTTAACCCGACTGAAGCTTTCTTT.

The chain has TRBV10-2 and TRBJ1-2; 8 bases line up with TRBD1. V gave up 6 bases and J gave up 4 bases; unmatched junction bases: 7. Germline CDR1 is WSHSY and CDR2 is SAAADI. This CDR3 is built from 14 residues. The CDR3 DNA is TGCGCCAGCAGGCCAGACAGGGGAAGCTATGGCTACACCTTC. This sequence encodes CASRPDRGSYGYTF.

The J gene is TRBJ1-2, the V gene TRBV28; D is unclear. V shed 6 bases and J shed 6 bases, with 17 bases lying between them. The CDR3 sequence is 14 residues long. The V gene's germline CDR1 is MDHEN and CDR2 SYDVKM. The CDR3 sequence is CASRSERAAHGYTF. CDR3 DNA: TGTGCCAGCAGATCAGAGCGGGCAGCACATGGCTACACCTTC.

The chain links TRBV4-3 to TRBJ2-7; 8 bases are a match to TRBD2. The CDR3 has 18 residues. CDR1 and CDR2 from the germline V gene are LGHNA and YSLEER. The J segment lost 5 bases and the V segment lost 3 bases, leaving 18 bases of the junction unmatched. CDR3 nucleotide sequence: TGCGCCAGCAGCCAGGGACCCGGTAGCGGGACCAAGCTAGACGAGCAGTACTTC. Its translation: CASSQGPGSGTKLDEQYF.

The V call is TRBV7-2, the J call TRBJ2-3, with 11 bases matching TRBD2. This CDR3 is 17 amino acids long. The V segment lost 5 bases and the J segment 5 bases; nucleotides outside the gene matches: 12. Looked up from germline, CDR1 is SGHTA and CDR2 is FQGNSA. CDR3 in DNA: TGTGCCAGCAGCCCGAGACTAGCGGGATGGGGAATAGATACGCAGTATTTT. Protein product: CASSPRLAGWGIDTQYF.

The V gene is TRBV5-1, the J gene TRBJ2-7; 7 nucleotides align to TRBD2. V was clipped by 0 bases and J by 7 bases; unmatched bases: 10. Germline V gene data show CDR1 as SGHRS and CDR2 as YFSETQ. CDR3 size: 15 residues. CDR3 coding DNA: TGCGCCAGCAGCTTGGTAGCTAGCGGTGGACGGGAGCAGTACTTC. It codes for CASSLVASGGREQYF.

The V gene is TRBV7-8, the J gene TRBJ1-3; the match to TRBD1 covers 7 bases. Germline V lookup: CDR1 SGHVS, CDR2 FQNEAQ. The CDR3 runs 15 residues. J lost 2 bases, V lost 8 bases, and 9 bases had no gene match. The CDR3 nucleotides read TGTGCCAGCCGAGTCCGTGGGACAGCTGGAAACACCATATATTTT. It is translated as CASRVRGTAGNTIYF. The full variable domain, its missing parts supplied by reference TRBV7-8 and TRBJ1-3, is GAGVSQSPRYKVAKRGQDVALRCDPISGHVSLFWYQQALGQGPEFLTYFQNEAQLDKSGLPSDRFFAERPEGSVSTLKIQRTQQEDSAVYLCASRVRGTAGNTIYFGEGSWLTVV.

This chain joins TRBV11-2 and TRBJ2-2; 14 bases are a match to TRBD2. V lost 5 bases and J lost 6; bases outside the gene matches: 5. This CDR3 region has 16 residues. The germline gives CDR1 SGHAT, CDR2 FQNNGV. Written as DNA, the CDR3 is TGTGCCAGCAGCCGCGGGACTAGCGGGAGTCCCGGGGAGCTGTTTTTT. Its translation is CASSRGTSGSPGELFF.

CDR3 in DNA: TGTGCCAGCAGGGGAATACGCCGGGGGAGCAATCAGCCCCAGCATTTT. It specifies CASRGIRRGSNQPQHF. The chain employs TRBV19 and TRBJ1-5; tentative D call: TRBD1 (6 bases). This CDR3 has 16 amino acids. V lost 9 bases and J 1 base, leaving 19 bases between the germline ends. CDR1 is LNHDA and CDR2 is SQIVND in the germline V gene (reference sequence).

The chain uses TRBV7-9 and TRBJ1-4; possible D gene TRBD1, 6 bases. The CDR3 has 14 amino acids. Trimming pared 4 bases from V and 3 bases from J, leaving 9 bases between. CDR1 SEHNR and CDR2 FQNEAQ come from the germline V gene (reference sequence). The CDR3 here is CASSSQGANEKLFF. The CDR3 DNA follows: TGTGCCAGCAGCTCACAGGGTGCTAATGAAAAACTGTTTTTT. Based on the CDR3 plus reference TRBV7-9 and TRBJ1-4, the full variable domain is DTGVSQNPRHKITKRGQNVTFRCDPISEHNRLYWYRQTLGQGPEFLTYFQNEAQLEKSRLLSDRFSAERPKGSFSTLEIQRTEQGDSAMYLCASSSQGANEKLFFGSGTQLSVL.

This clone is medium-sized (0.01 to 0.1%) in the sample. In DNA form, the CDR3 reads TGTGCCAGCTCACCTGAACGGTCCCTGCTGGATGAAAAACTGTTTTTT. Translated, it gives CASSPERSLLDEKLFF. V gene TRBV18 combines with J gene TRBJ1-4, with D uncertain. This CDR3 spans 16 amino acids. The V and J ends lost 3 bases and 6 bases respectively, with 17 bases between them. Germline-derived CDR1 and CDR2 are KGHSH and LQKENI.

The chain uses TRBV4-3 and TRBJ1-1, with D tentatively TRBD1 (5 bases). V lost 3 bases and J 0 bases, leaving 11 bases between the germline ends. Germline assignment: CDR1 LGHNA and CDR2 YSLEER. The CDR3 runs 15 residues. The CDR3 protein is CASSQGTGMNTEAFF. The CDR3 DNA follows: TGCGCCAGCAGCCAGGGGACGGGGATGAACACTGAAGCTTTCTTT.